Listed below are T cell receptor beta chains from one sample, sequenced in a study of shared clonotypes between healthy human individuals. Assay used: immunoSEQ multiplex PCR; TCRdb lists only in-frame clones, some missing. Of fewer than 1.6 million clones in the sample, roughly 98.5% were seen once. What was sequenced was naive CD4+ T cells sorted from blood. Receptors originate from a man between 25 and 39 years old in good health. CDR3s include the opening cysteine and the closing phenylalanine or tryptophan.

V: TRBV11-3; J: TRBJ2-7; length: 14; CDR3: CASSLTSGPYEQYF
V: TRBV12-2; J: TRBJ1-5; length: 14; CDR3: CASRSPQGRQPQHF
V: TRBV4-1; J: TRBJ1-2; length: 13; CDR3: CASSQGINYGYTF
V: TRBV7-2; J: TRBJ1-5; length: 12; CDR3: CASNNPNQPQHF
V: TRBV28; J: TRBJ1-2; length: 17; CDR3: CASKPGQGILMNYGYTF
V: TRBV30; J: TRBJ2-7; length: 15; CDR3: CAWSALPRTGYEQYF
V: TRBV7-9; J: TRBJ2-5; length: 14; CDR3: CASSGGLVPETQYF
V: TRBV30; J: TRBJ1-3; length: 13; CDR3: CAWSVLMGNTIYF
V: TRBV2; J: TRBJ1-5; length: 12; CDR3: CASNGGNQPQHF
V: TRBV18; J: TRBJ2-3; length: 10; CDR3: CASSSDTQYF
V: TRBV29-1; J: TRBJ1-1; length: 11; CDR3: CSVLGGTEAFF
V: TRBV5-1; J: TRBJ2-1; length: 17; CDR3: CASSPQTSGSPPNEQFF
V: TRBV30; J: TRBJ1-5; length: 15; CDR3: CAWRAGGAGNQPQHF
V: TRBV28; J: TRBJ2-7; length: 12; CDR3: CASNEGAYEQYF
V: TRBV30; J: TRBJ2-7; length: 17; CDR3: CAWSLLAGPTSPYEQYF
V: TRBV27; J: TRBJ1-2; length: 14; CDR3: CASSAGTETYGYTF
V: TRBV5-1; J: TRBJ2-5; length: 15; CDR3: CASSLAPGGGKTQYF
V: TRBV19; J: TRBJ2-5; length: 15; CDR3: CASSISGQFQETQYF
V: TRBV7-8; J: TRBJ2-7; length: 14; CDR3: CASSLEGKTGEQYF
V: TRBV7-8; J: TRBJ2-2; length: 12; CDR3: CASSTGSGELFF
V: TRBV5-1; J: TRBJ2-7; length: 13; CDR3: CASSPIQGNEQYF
V: TRBV11-3; J: TRBJ1-1; length: 12; CDR3: CASSSLDHEAFF
V: TRBV9; J: TRBJ2-1; length: 15; CDR3: CASSVGGSKGNEQFF
V: TRBV7-2; J: TRBJ2-1; length: 14; CDR3: CASSPHVRSNEQFF
V: TRBV28; J: TRBJ1-3; length: 12; CDR3: CASSSYGNTIYF
V: TRBV11-2; J: TRBJ2-5; length: 13; CDR3: CASSLDPQETQYF
V: TRBV10-3; J: TRBJ2-1; length: 13; CDR3: CATGLAGRDEQFF
V: TRBV4-2; J: TRBJ1-1; length: 14; CDR3: CASSQAGVRTEAFF
V: TRBV11-2; J: TRBJ2-1; length: 14; CDR3: CASSLRSGINEQFF
V: TRBV5-5; J: TRBJ2-5; length: 14; CDR3: CASSLGHLQETQYF
V: TRBV10-2; J: TRBJ2-5; length: 15; CDR3: CASSRWTRLQETQYF
V: TRBV7-9; J: TRBJ2-3; length: 16; CDR3: CASSLYPQTSTDTQYF
V: TRBV5-1; J: TRBJ2-1; length: 15; CDR3: CASSLSSGRWDEQFF
V: TRBV7-2; J: TRBJ1-2; length: 15; CDR3: CASSLVAAATVDYTF
V: TRBV4-3; J: TRBJ2-1; length: 17; CDR3: CASSQDLGLSSYNEQFF
V: TRBV14; J: TRBJ2-5; length: 16; CDR3: CASSQEAGTSGETQYF
V: TRBV4-1; J: TRBJ2-1; length: 15; CDR3: CASSQDIIAGEARFF
V: TRBV14; J: TRBJ1-2; length: 11; CDR3: CASSQGHGYTF
V: TRBV2; J: TRBJ1-1; length: 12; CDR3: CASSWTGGEAFF
V: TRBV5-6; J: TRBJ2-2; length: 18; CDR3: CASSLVGYRGHNTGELFF
V: TRBV25-1; J: TRBJ2-7; length: 15; CDR3: CASSLGTSGFYEQYF
V: TRBV29-1; J: TRBJ2-5; length: 13; CDR3: CSVGEGGGETQYF
V: TRBV11-2; J: TRBJ2-3; length: 14; CDR3: CASSIGQGADTQYF
V: TRBV9; J: TRBJ2-1; length: 19; CDR3: CASSEGLAGAGSSYNEQFF
V: TRBV25-1; J: TRBJ1-2; length: 13; CDR3: CASSESGDYGYTF
V: TRBV10-3; J: TRBJ1-5; length: 14; CDR3: CAISESTQRQPQHF
V: TRBV9; J: TRBJ2-7; length: 14; CDR3: CASSVEGGSYEQYF
V: TRBV5-1; J: TRBJ2-3; length: 17; CDR3: CASSGGQSRWVTDTQYF
V: TRBV23-1; J: TRBJ2-7; length: 14; CDR3: CASSQESANYEQYF
V: TRBV28; J: TRBJ1-5; length: 18; CDR3: CASSLVGQGAFSNQPQHF
V: TRBV7-2; J: TRBJ1-2; length: 14; CDR3: CASSLGREHYGYTF
V: TRBV28; J: TRBJ2-7; length: 13; CDR3: CASSLPPAYEQYF
V: TRBV5-1; J: TRBJ2-1; length: 11; CDR3: CASSFPRVGLF
V: TRBV27; J: TRBJ1-5; length: 15; CDR3: CASSLFPLSNQPQHF